The TCR beta chain under discussion was sequenced for a study of T cells in Graves' hyperthyroidism and ophthalmopathy (dated 2019 in TCRdb). Regarding the research as a whole: Peripheral blood was collected at initial diagnosis, before any treatment. TCR V-J signatures able to tell the groups apart were searched for in a discovery cohort of about a hundred patients, of whom fewer than 45 had Graves' ophthalmopathy and 57 had stable Graves' hyperthyroidism. Whether ophthalmopathy could be predicted prospectively was tested in an independent validation cohort made up of under 20 hyperthyroidism patients plus 17 patients who later progressed to ophthalmopathy. The approximately 90 discovery patients were randomly split 7:3 into training and test sets. In addition, the study compared T-cell repertoires in thyroid tissue and in blood from roughly 6 Graves' hyperthyroidism patients. Following sampling, methimazole starting at 30 mg daily was given to hyperthyroidism patients, and high-dose intravenous methylprednisolone was given to ophthalmopathy patients. The paper reports TCR Vbeta CDR3 sequencing of approximately 140 peripheral blood samples: some 44 ophthalmopathy, about 75 hyperthyroidism and around 17 progressor patients.

A patient counted as having stable Graves' hyperthyroidism if no progression to ophthalmopathy occurred over 18 months of follow-up. Hyperthyroidism patients were newly diagnosed, with disease duration under 2 months, and aged 18 to 65 years. Any patient with an uncontrolled infection, another autoimmune disease, pregnancy or lactation was excluded. Diagnoses relied on clinical symptoms, serum thyroxine and TRAb, thyroid ultrasound and orbital computed tomography. Ficoll-Paque density gradient centrifugation was used to isolate PBMCs from 9.5 to 10 ml of fresh peripheral blood. Total RNA was extracted with Trizol reagent, and quality was checked on an Agilent 2100 Bioanalyzer. What the authors observed across the whole study: No statistical method was used to set the sample size in advance, and investigators knew the group allocation. Ophthalmopathy was separated from stable hyperthyroidism by a 13 V-J signature model, with approximately 90% sensitivity and about 81% specificity obtained in cross-validation and 80%/75% obtained in testing. In validation, progression to ophthalmopathy was predicted by the model with roughly 71% sensitivity and under 85% specificity, a median of approximately 6.5 months before onset. Most expanded thyroid clonotypes (frequency above 0.001) were also found in blood, which suggests that blood repertoires may mirror thyroid immune responses.

TCR beta CDR3 regions were amplified from RNA transcripts. The TCR CDR3 was subjected to a first round of RT-PCR using the HTBI primer set and the Qiagen OneStep RT-PCR kit. The libraries were constructed in a second round of multiplex PCR and then size-selected and purified. Sequencing of the libraries was done on an Illumina HiSeq2000 using paired-end 100 bp reads. As for the authors' bioinformatics: SOAPnuke was used to process the raw data, removing reads that contained adapters or uncalled bases, had a mean Phred below 15, or lacked an exact match to the constant primer or identifier. High-quality paired reads were merged using COPE v1.2.5, and each unique nucleotide sequence was defined as a clonotype. Clonotypes were aligned to IMGT TRBV, TRBD and TRBJ reference segments using MiTCR v1.1. The analysis included only V-J combinations with a frequency above 0.0001, which together covered 99% to 99.2% of the repertoires. A TCS score was defined as the ratio of F50 (clonal expansion) to E x V (chaos), with BLOSUM62-based TCRdist applied between CDR3 peptides within each V-J. Welch's t-statistics and random forest reduced several hundred V-J features to 10 to 15, which were used in a naive Bayes classifier (R e1071). TCRdb's own reprocessing of the public reads used fastp at Q25 and MiXCR and kept productive beta chains. Each CDR3 protein gets just one entry, which takes the most common genes and DNA from the rows behind it. TCRdb, not the authors, supplied the V and J calls. The sample profile shows more than 300,000 distinct CDR3 sequences; around 13% of them were found once. The biggest ten clones account for 20% to 25% of the sample.

As regards this clonotype: Which antigen it targets is not known. Nothing much larger sits one base from this clone, and base qualities are not available.

The sample taken for sequencing was blood. The receptor was isolated from a woman in her twenties or thirties with Graves' hyperthyroidism.

The CDR3 has the sequence CATSGGTGFVDYGYTF. The DNA sequence is as follows: TGTGCCACCAGTGGCGGGACAGGGTTCGTGGACTATGGCTACACCTTC. This chain is built from TRBV24-1 and TRBJ1-2; 9 middle bases align to TRBD1. In the germline V gene, CDR1 corresponds to KGHDR and CDR2 to SFDVKD. V has 5 bases trimmed and J has 3 bases trimmed; junction bases matching no gene number 9. The CDR3 runs 16 residues from the cysteine to the phenylalanine. Of the read, only the CDR3 DNA is kept; its 48 bases are in frame from base 1.